Listed below are T cell receptor beta chains from one sample, sequenced in a study of tumor-infiltrating lymphocytes in localized non-small cell lung cancer. TCRdb's table, derived via immunoSEQ multiplex PCR, lists solely in-frame clones and lacks some. The sample contains 25,000 or so clones, roughly 69% of which appear only once. The sequencing input was lung tumor tissue. The source is a human donor with non-small cell lung cancer. Each CDR3 is given with its conserved first and last residue. The D gene is left open where the match is weak. Size tells how often a clone was seen (once, few, many) or the class of an expanded clone, and some rows leave it out.

v_gene: TRBV7-9
d_gene: .
abundance: .
j_gene: TRBJ2-5
CDR3aa: CASSRGRQMATQYF
CDR3nt: TGTGCCAGCAGCCGGGGAAGACAGATGGCGACCCAGTACTTC

v_gene: TRBV9
d_gene: .
abundance: .
j_gene: TRBJ2-3
CDR3aa: CASSVWRSSTDTQYF
CDR3nt: TGTGCCAGCAGCGTATGGAGATCTAGCACAGATACGCAGTATTTT

v_gene: TRBV7-9
d_gene: .
abundance: .
j_gene: TRBJ2-7
CDR3aa: CASSPGISYEQYF
CDR3nt: TGTGCCAGCAGCCCAGGGATCTCCTACGAGCAGTACTTC

v_gene: TRBV5-1
d_gene: .
abundance: .
j_gene: TRBJ2-3
CDR3aa: CASRLSSGTDTQYF
CDR3nt: TGCGCCAGCAGACTTAGCAGTGGAACAGATACGCAGTATTTT

v_gene: TRBV11-1
d_gene: .
abundance: .
j_gene: TRBJ1-4
CDR3aa: CASSRLGGTNEKLFF
CDR3nt: TGTGCCAGCAGCCGGCTCGGGGGGACTAATGAAAAACTGTTTTTT

v_gene: TRBV28
d_gene: .
abundance: few
j_gene: TRBJ2-2
CDR3aa: CASSLPDTVGTGELFF
CDR3nt: TGTGCCAGCAGTCTACCGGACACCGTCGGTACCGGGGAGCTGTTTTTT

v_gene: TRBV15
d_gene: .
abundance: .
j_gene: TRBJ2-1
CDR3aa: CATSRGSWGRNEQFF
CDR3nt: TGTGCCACCAGCAGAGGGTCGTGGGGTCGTAATGAGCAGTTCTTC

v_gene: TRBV30
d_gene: .
abundance: .
j_gene: TRBJ1-2
CDR3aa: CAWSYMEGYTF
CDR3nt: TGTGCCTGGAGTTATATGGAGGGCTACACCTTC

v_gene: TRBV15
d_gene: .
abundance: few
j_gene: TRBJ2-7
CDR3aa: CATSTSSGENYEQYF
CDR3nt: TGTGCCACCAGCACTAGCTCGGGAGAGAATTACGAGCAGTACTTC

v_gene: TRBV4-2
d_gene: .
abundance: .
j_gene: TRBJ1-2
CDR3aa: CASSQDRGQPGGGYTF
CDR3nt: TGTGCCAGCAGCCAAGATAGGGGCCAGCCGGGTGGGGGCTACACCTTC

v_gene: TRBV6-1
d_gene: .
abundance: .
j_gene: TRBJ2-7
CDR3aa: CASSEKPGPYEQYF
CDR3nt: TGTGCCAGCAGTGAAAAACCAGGGCCCTACGAGCAGTACTTC

v_gene: TRBV4-1
d_gene: .
abundance: .
j_gene: TRBJ1-1
CDR3aa: CASSQDVAGAVTEAFF
CDR3nt: TGCGCCAGCAGCCAAGATGTTGCAGGGGCCGTGACTGAAGCTTTCTTT

v_gene: TRBV11-2
d_gene: .
abundance: medium-sized
j_gene: TRBJ2-7
CDR3aa: CASSLSTGGSYEQYF
CDR3nt: TGTGCCAGCAGCCTCTCGACAGGTGGGAGCTACGAGCAGTACTTC

v_gene: TRBV2
d_gene: .
abundance: few
j_gene: TRBJ2-1
CDR3aa: CASSDSAFNNEQFF
CDR3nt: TGTGCCAGCAGTGATTCCGCCTTTAACAATGAGCAGTTCTTC

v_gene: TRBV7-2
d_gene: .
abundance: .
j_gene: TRBJ2-2
CDR3aa: CASSLVPQPSTGELFF
CDR3nt: TGTGCCAGCAGCTTAGTACCCCAACCCTCGACCGGGGAGCTGTTTTTT

v_gene: TRBV10-2
d_gene: .
abundance: .
j_gene: TRBJ2-1
CDR3aa: CASSESEVEQFF
CDR3nt: TGCGCCAGCAGTGAGTCCGAGGTCGAGCAGTTCTTC

v_gene: TRBV7-2
d_gene: .
abundance: .
j_gene: TRBJ2-3
CDR3aa: CASSLGPSADTQYF
CDR3nt: TGTGCCAGCAGCTTGGGTCCTAGCGCAGATACGCAGTATTTT

v_gene: TRBV28
d_gene: TRBD1
abundance: few
j_gene: TRBJ2-5
CDR3aa: CASRPGQGVGETQYF
CDR3nt: TGTGCCAGCAGACCCGGACAGGGTGTAGGAGAGACCCAGTACTTC

v_gene: TRBV5-5
d_gene: .
abundance: .
j_gene: TRBJ1-2
CDR3aa: CASTLHLGGNYGYTF
CDR3nt: TGTGCCAGCACCTTGCACCTGGGAGGAAACTATGGCTACACCTTC